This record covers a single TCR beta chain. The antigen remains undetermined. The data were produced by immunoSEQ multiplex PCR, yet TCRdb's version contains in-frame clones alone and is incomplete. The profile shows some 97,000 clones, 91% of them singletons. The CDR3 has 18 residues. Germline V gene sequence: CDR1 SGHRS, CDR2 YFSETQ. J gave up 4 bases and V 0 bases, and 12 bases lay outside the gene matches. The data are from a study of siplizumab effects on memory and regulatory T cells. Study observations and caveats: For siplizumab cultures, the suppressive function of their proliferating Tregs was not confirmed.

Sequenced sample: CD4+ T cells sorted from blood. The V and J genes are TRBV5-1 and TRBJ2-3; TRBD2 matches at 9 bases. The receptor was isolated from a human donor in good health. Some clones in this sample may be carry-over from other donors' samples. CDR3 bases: TGCGCCAGCAGCTTGGCCCAGTCTAGCGGGAATCCGTCAGATACGCAGTATTTT. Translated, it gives CASSLAQSSGNPSDTQYF.